This TCR beta chain was obtained from a study of OX40 agonist ivuxolimab in advanced cancers. Study results and caveats: The work left the antigen specificity of expanded peripheral T cells undetermined. Blood T cells, both CD4+ and CD8+, expanded clonally by week 6 at 0.1 to 3.0 mg/kg.

Details on this clone: Its target is not known.

The assay was immunoSEQ multiplex PCR, and TCRdb's table has in-frame clones only and misses some. The sample lists about 84,000 clones; about four fifths were seen once. The V gene lost 5 bases and the J gene lost 4 bases, with 12 bases spanning the gap. This CDR3 is built from 12 residues. The germline V gene has CDR1 SQVTM and CDR2 ANQGSEA. The receptor's source is an adult with an advanced solid tumor such as melanoma, head and neck, liver or kidney cancer. The starting material was CD4+ or CD8+ T cells sorted from blood, obtained in a trial of the OX40 agonist ivuxolimab. The V and J genes are TRBV29-1 and TRBJ2-7; D gene unclear. The CDR3: CSVSAARYEQYF. The DNA for the CDR3 is TGCAGCGTTTCCGCGGCCCGGTACGAGCAGTACTTC.